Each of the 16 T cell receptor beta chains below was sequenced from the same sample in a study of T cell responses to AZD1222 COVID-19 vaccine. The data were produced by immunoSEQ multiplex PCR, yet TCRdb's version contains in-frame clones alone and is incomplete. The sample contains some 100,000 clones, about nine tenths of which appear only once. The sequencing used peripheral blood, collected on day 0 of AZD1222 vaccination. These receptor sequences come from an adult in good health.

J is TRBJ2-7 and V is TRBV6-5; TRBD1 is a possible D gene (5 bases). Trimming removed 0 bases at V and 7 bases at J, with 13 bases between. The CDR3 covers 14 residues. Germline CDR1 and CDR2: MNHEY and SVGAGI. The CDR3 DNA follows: TGTGCCAGCAGTTACTCGAGGCCAGGGTTGGAGCAGTACTTC. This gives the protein CASSYSRPGLEQYF.

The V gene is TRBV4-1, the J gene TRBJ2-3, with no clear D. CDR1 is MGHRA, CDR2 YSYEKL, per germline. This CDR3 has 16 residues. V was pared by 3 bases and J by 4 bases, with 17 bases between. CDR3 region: CASSHPVLMGADTQYF. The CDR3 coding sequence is TGCGCCAGCAGCCACCCCGTGCTAATGGGTGCAGATACGCAGTATTTT.

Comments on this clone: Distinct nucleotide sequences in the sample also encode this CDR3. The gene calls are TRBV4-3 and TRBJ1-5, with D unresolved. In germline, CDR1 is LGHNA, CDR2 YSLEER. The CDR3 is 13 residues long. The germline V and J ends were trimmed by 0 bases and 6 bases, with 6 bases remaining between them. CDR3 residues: CASSQDLGQPQHF. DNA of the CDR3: TGCGCCAGCAGCCAAGATCTTGGTCAGCCCCAGCATTTT.

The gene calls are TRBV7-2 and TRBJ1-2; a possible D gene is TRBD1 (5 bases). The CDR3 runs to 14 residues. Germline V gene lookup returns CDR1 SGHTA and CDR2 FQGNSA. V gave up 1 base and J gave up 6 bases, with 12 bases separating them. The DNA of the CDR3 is TGTGCCAGCAGCTTAGGCCCCAGGGATCATGGCTACACCTTC. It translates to CASSLGPRDHGYTF.

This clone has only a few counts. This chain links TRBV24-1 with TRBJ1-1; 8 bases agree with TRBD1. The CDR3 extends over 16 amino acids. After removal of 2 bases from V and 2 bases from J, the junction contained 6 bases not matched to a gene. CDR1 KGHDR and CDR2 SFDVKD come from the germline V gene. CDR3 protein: CATSDSRTGPNTEAFF. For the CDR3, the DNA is TGTGCCACCAGTGATTCCAGGACAGGGCCAAACACTGAAGCTTTCTTT.

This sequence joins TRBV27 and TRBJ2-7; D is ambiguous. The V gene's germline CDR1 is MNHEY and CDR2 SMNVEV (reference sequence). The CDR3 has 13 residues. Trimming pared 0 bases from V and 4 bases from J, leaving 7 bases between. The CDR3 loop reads CASSLSTEYEQYF. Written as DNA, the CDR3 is TGTGCCAGCAGTTTATCGACCGAATACGAGCAGTACTTC.

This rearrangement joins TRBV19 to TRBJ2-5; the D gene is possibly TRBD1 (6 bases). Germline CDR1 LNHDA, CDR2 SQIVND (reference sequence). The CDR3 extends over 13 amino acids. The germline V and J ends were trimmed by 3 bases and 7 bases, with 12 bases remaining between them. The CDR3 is CASSIRGSGTQYF. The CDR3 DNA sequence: TGTGCCAGTAGTATTAGGGGGTCTGGGACCCAGTACTTC.

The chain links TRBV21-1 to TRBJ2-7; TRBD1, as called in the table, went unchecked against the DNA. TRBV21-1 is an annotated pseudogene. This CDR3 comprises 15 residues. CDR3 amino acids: CASTVTGQASYEQYF. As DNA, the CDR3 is TGTGCCAGCACGGTCACAGGGCAGGCCTCCTACGAGCAGTACTTC.

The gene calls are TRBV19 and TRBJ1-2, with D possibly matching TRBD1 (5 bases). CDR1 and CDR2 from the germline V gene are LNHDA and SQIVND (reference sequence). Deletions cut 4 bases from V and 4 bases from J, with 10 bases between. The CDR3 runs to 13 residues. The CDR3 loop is CASSTTVTYGYTF. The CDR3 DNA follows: TGTGCCAGTAGTACGACAGTTACCTATGGCTACACCTTC.

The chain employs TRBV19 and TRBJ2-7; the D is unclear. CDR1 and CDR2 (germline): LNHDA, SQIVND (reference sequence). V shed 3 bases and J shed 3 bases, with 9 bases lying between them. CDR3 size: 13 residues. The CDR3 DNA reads TGTGCCAGTAGTATCGGAACGGGCTACGAGCAGTACTTC. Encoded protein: CASSIGTGYEQYF.

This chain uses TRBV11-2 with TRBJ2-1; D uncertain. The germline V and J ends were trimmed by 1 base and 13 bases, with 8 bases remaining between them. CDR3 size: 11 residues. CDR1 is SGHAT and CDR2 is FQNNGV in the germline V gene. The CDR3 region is CASSLVREQFF. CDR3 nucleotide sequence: TGTGCCAGCAGCTTAGTCCGTGAACAGTTCTTC.

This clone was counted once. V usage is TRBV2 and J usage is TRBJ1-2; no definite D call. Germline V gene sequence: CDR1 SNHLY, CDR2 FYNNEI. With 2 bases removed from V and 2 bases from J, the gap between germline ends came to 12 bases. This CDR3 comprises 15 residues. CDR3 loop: CASSELLSGNYGYTF. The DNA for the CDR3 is TGTGCCAGCAGTGAATTGCTATCGGGAAACTATGGCTACACCTTC.

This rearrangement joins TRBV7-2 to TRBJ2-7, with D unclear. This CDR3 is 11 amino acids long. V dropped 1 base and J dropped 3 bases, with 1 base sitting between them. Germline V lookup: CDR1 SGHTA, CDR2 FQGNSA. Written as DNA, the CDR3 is TGTGCCAGCAGCTTAGACTACGAGCAGTACTTC. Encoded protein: CASSLDYEQYF.

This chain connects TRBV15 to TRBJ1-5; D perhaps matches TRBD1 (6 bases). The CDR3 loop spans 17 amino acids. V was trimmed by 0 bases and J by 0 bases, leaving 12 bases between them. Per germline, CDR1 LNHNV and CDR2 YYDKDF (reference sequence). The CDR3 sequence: CATSRDPRGGSNQPQHF. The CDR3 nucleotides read TGTGCCACCAGCAGAGATCCGAGAGGGGGTAGCAATCAGCCCCAGCATTTT.

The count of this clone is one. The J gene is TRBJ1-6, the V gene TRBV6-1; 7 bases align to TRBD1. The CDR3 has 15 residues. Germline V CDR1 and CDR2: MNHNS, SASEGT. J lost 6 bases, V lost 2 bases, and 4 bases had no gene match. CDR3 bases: TGTGCCAGCAGTGAACTGGACAGGCTTAATTCACCCCTCCACTTT. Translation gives CASSELDRLNSPLHF.

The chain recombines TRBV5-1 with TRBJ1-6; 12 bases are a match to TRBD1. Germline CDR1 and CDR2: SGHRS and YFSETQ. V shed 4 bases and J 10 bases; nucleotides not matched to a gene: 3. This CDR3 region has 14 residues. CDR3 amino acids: CASSLGTGGSPLHF. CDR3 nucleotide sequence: TGCGCCAGCAGCCTAGGGACAGGGGGCTCACCCCTCCACTTT.